The 10 T cell receptor beta chains in this list originate from one sample, sequenced in a study of OX40 agonist ivuxolimab in advanced cancers. Measured with immunoSEQ multiplex PCR; TCRdb has only the in-frame clones, and not every one. The table records about 62,000 clones, 84% of them present only once. The sample here was CD4+ or CD8+ T cells sorted from blood, taken in a trial of the OX40 agonist ivuxolimab. Source of these receptors: an adult with an advanced solid tumor such as melanoma, head and neck, liver or kidney cancer.

V gene TRBV28 combines with J gene TRBJ1-5; D unclear. Trimming removed 6 bases at V and 7 bases at J, with 16 bases between. This CDR3 comprises 14 residues. Germline V gives CDR1 MDHEN, CDR2 SYDVKM. The CDR3, as DNA: TGTGCCAGCAGAGGACCAGGCCTCCAGCAGCCCCAGCATTTT. Amino acids: CASRGPGLQQPQHF.

The chain couples TRBV5-4 to TRBJ2-2; D unresolved. The V and J ends lost 1 base and 0 bases respectively, with 10 bases between them. The CDR3 extends over 16 amino acids. Germline CDR1 SGHNT, CDR2 YYREEE (reference sequence). DNA of the CDR3: TGTGCCAGCAGCTTGTTGGGGTTCGCGAACACCGGGGAGCTGTTTTTT. Encoded protein: CASSLLGFANTGELFF. Full variable domain (remainder filled in from reference TRBV5-4 and TRBJ2-2): ETGVTQSPTHLIKTRGQQVTLRCSSQSGHNTVSWYQQALGQGPQFIFQYYREEENGRGNFPPRFSGLQFPNYSSELNVNALELDDSALYLCASSLLGFANTGELFFGEGSRLTVL.

This chain joins TRBV5-1 and TRBJ2-1, with no clear D. V was cut by 4 bases and J by 8 bases, with 10 bases left in between. The V gene's germline CDR1 is SGHRS and CDR2 YFSETQ. This CDR3 comprises 12 residues. The CDR3 DNA reads TGCGCCAGCAGCCCGATTGGCCATGAGCAGTTCTTC. It translates to CASSPIGHEQFF.

The genes are TRBV10-3 and TRBJ1-5, with D perhaps TRBD1 (5 bases). Deletions cut 2 bases from V and 3 bases from J, with 11 bases between. This CDR3 spans 15 amino acids. The germline CDR1 and CDR2 sequences are ENHRY and SYGVKD. The CDR3 protein is CAISEGGIDNQPQHF. The CDR3 DNA reads TGTGCCATCAGTGAGGGGGGGATCGACAATCAGCCCCAGCATTTT.

The chain carries TRBV7-6 and TRBJ2-7, with D unclear. Germline V CDR1 and CDR2: SGHVS, FNYEAQ. V dropped 5 bases and J dropped 2 bases, with 19 bases sitting between them. The CDR3 totals 16 residues. CDR3 protein: CASSPQVGRIAYEQYF. CDR3 in DNA: TGTGCCAGCAGCCCCCAGGTGGGCAGGATAGCCTACGAGCAGTACTTC.

V usage is TRBV7-9 and J usage is TRBJ1-1; D call uncertain. V was clipped by 6 bases and J by 1 base, with 9 bases between them. The CDR3 spans 13 residues. Germline V gives CDR1 SEHNR, CDR2 FQNEAQ (reference sequence). CDR3 coding DNA: TGTGCCAGCAGTCAGGTGGGGAACACTGAAGCTTTCTTT. This translates into CASSQVGNTEAFF.

Turning to this clone: Other nucleotide sequences from this sample produce the same CDR3. The chain couples TRBV15 to TRBJ2-4; the D is unclear. V dropped 0 bases and J dropped 1 base, with 7 bases sitting between them. Germline loops: CDR1 LNHNV, CDR2 YYDKDF (reference sequence). The CDR3 is 15 residues long. CDR3: CATSRDRVAKNIQYF. CDR3 DNA sequence: TGTGCCACCAGCAGAGATAGGGTGGCCAAAAACATTCAGTACTTC. Based on the CDR3 plus reference TRBV15 and TRBJ2-4, the full variable domain is DAMVIQNPRYQVTQFGKPVTLSCSQTLNHNVMYWYQQKSSQAPKLLFHYYDKDFNNEADTPDNFQSRRPNTSFCFLDIRSPGLGDTAMYLCATSRDRVAKNIQYFGAGTRLSVL.

The chain carries TRBV29-1 and TRBJ1-2, with TRBD1 identical over 8 bases. This CDR3 comprises 14 residues. Germline V CDR1 and CDR2: SQVTM, ANQGSEA. After removal of 3 bases from V and 4 bases from J, the junction contained 7 bases not matched to a gene. The CDR3 here is CSVDLDRGTYGYTF. The CDR3 coding sequence is TGCAGCGTTGACCTCGACAGGGGCACCTATGGCTACACCTTC.

This chain uses TRBV2 with TRBJ1-1, with 7 bases matching TRBD1. The CDR3 runs 14 residues. Germline V lookup: CDR1 SNHLY, CDR2 FYNNEI. V shed 6 bases and J 7 bases; nucleotides not matched to a gene: 11. The CDR3 nucleotides read TGTGCCAGCAGGGGGACAGTTGCCGGGGGTGAAGCTTTCTTT. It yields the protein CASRGTVAGGEAFF.

The V call is TRBV5-1, the J call TRBJ2-3; 9 nucleotides agree with TRBD2. V lost 5 bases and J lost 2; bases outside the gene matches: 3. The V gene's germline CDR1 is SGHRS and CDR2 YFSETQ. The CDR3 is made up of 14 amino acids. CDR3 nucleotide sequence: TGCGCCAGCAGTGCGGGGGGGCTCACAGATACGCAGTATTTT. This encodes CASSAGGLTDTQYF.